This entry lists 15 T cell receptor beta chains sequenced from one sample in a study of blood T cell repertoires in COVID-19 (dated by TCRdb to the early 2020s). The library was built by means of the immunoSEQ multiplex PCR assay. Entries here come from immuneACCESS through TCRdb and include only in-frame sequences with V and J called. Some clones fail to appear in such tables; in the studies checked, an unresolved V gene covers under half of the shortfall, and the cause of the remainder is unknown. Recorded for this sample are roughly 400,000 clones; about nine tenths of them occurred a single time. Roughly 0.86% of the sample is held by the ten biggest clonotypes. The sample comprised PBMCs or T cells enriched from blood (not recorded which). The origin of the receptors is a woman aged 40-49 years who had been exposed to COVID-19.

The V gene is TRBV5-1, the J gene TRBJ2-4, with D maybe TRBD2 (5 bases). Germline loops: CDR1 SGHRS, CDR2 YFSETQ. Trimming left V 5 bases short and J 7 bases short, with 16 bases between. CDR3 length equals 14 residues. The CDR3 is CASSDGRGGNIQYF. CDR3 nucleotide sequence: TGCGCCAGCAGTGACGGCCGGGGTGGGAACATTCAGTACTTC. Based on the CDR3 plus reference TRBV5-1 and TRBJ2-4, the full variable domain is KAGVTQTPRYLIKTRGQQVTLSCSPISGHRSVSWYQQTPGQGLQFLFEYFSETQRNKGNFPGRFSGRQFSNSRSEMNVSTLELGDSALYLCASSDGRGGNIQYFGAGTRLSVL.

V is TRBV6-2 or TRBV6-3 and J is TRBJ1-2; TRBD1 might be the D (5 bases). The germline CDR1 and CDR2 sequences are MNHEY and SVGEGT. V gave up 0 bases and J gave up 9 bases, with 11 bases separating them. This CDR3 is built from 13 residues. In nucleotides, the CDR3 is TGTGCCAGCAGTTACTCGGGAGGGGCGAGCTACACCTTC. This encodes CASSYSGGASYTF.

In this sample, this clone turned up once. The genes are TRBV2 and TRBJ1-4, with TRBD1 as a possible D gene (5 bases). CDR3 size: 13 residues. Germline V CDR1 and CDR2: SNHLY, FYNNEI. Trimming removed 5 bases from V and 6 bases from J, with 10 bases in between. This CDR3 reads CASSIDSYEKLFF. In nucleotides, the CDR3 is TGTGCCAGCAGTATAGACAGTTATGAAAAACTGTTTTTT.

The chain joins TRBV14 to TRBJ1-1, with D uncertain. The CDR3 covers 14 residues. Germline CDR1 reads SGHDN; CDR2 reads FVKESK. V lost 0 bases and J lost 4, with 9 bases in between. CDR3 residues: CASSQDRGGTEAFF. The CDR3 DNA reads TGTGCCAGCAGCCAAGATCGGGGTGGCACTGAAGCTTTCTTT.

Concerning this clone itself: At the DNA level, this CDR3 is encoded by other sequences in the same sample as well. The chain combines TRBV7-3 with TRBJ1-2; 8 bases are shared with TRBD1. The V segment lost 5 bases and the J segment 4 bases; nucleotides outside the gene matches: 3. The CDR3 spans 13 residues. Germline V gene data show CDR1 as SGHTA and CDR2 as FQGTGA. The CDR3 nucleotides are TGTGCCAGCAGCCTCACAGGGGGCTATGGCTACACCTTC. Translated: CASSLTGGYGYTF.

The chain joins TRBV24-1 to TRBJ2-5; 8 positions match TRBD1. J gave up 5 bases and V 4 bases, and 8 bases lay outside the gene matches. This CDR3 is 15 amino acids long. Germline lookup yields CDR1 KGHDR and CDR2 SFDVKD. The CDR3 protein is CATSEAGGVKETQYF. The CDR3 nucleotides read TGTGCCACCAGTGAGGCAGGGGGCGTTAAGGAGACCCAGTACTTC.

V gene TRBV24-1 combines with J gene TRBJ2-2, with TRBD1 as a possible D gene (5 bases). Between the trimmed V and J ends, which lost 5 bases and 0 bases, there was a span of 9 bases. The length of the CDR3 is 15 residues. The germline V gene has CDR1 KGHDR and CDR2 SFDVKD. CDR3 region: CATSGGGTNTGELFF. CDR3 DNA: TGTGCCACCAGTGGGGGCGGAACGAACACCGGGGAGCTGTTTTTT.

The V and J genes are TRBV27 and TRBJ1-4; D is uncertain. CDR3 length: 14 residues. In germline, CDR1 is MNHEY, CDR2 SMNVEV (reference sequence). Trimming took 3 bases from V and 8 from J, leaving 13 bases between them. CDR3 sequence (DNA): TGTGCCAGCAGTTTGAGGCCACTCCCCGAAAAACTGTTTTTT. Translation gives CASSLRPLPEKLFF.

V usage is TRBV7-9 and J usage is TRBJ1-3; D is possibly TRBD1 (5 bases). This CDR3 has 16 residues. V was clipped by 5 bases and J by 2 bases, with 16 bases between them. Germline V CDR1 and CDR2: SEHNR, FQNEAQ (reference sequence). The DNA for the CDR3 is TGTGCCAGCAGCCCCCCCGGGGGGGTTACTGGAAACACCATATATTTT. Translating gives CASSPPGGVTGNTIYF.

The chain carries TRBV12-5 and TRBJ1-2, with TRBD1 as a possible D gene (6 bases). The CDR3 has 13 amino acids. Germline CDR1 is LGHNT and CDR2 is FRNRAP. V lost 5 bases and J lost 3, with 10 bases in between. The CDR3 protein is CASGTDRYYGYTF. The CDR3 DNA is TGTGCTAGTGGTACCGACAGGTACTATGGCTACACCTTC.

The chain is built from TRBV5-5 and TRBJ1-1; TRBD1 matches 9 bases. V lost 4 bases and J lost 7; bases outside the gene matches: 8. This CDR3 is 14 amino acids long. CDR1 SGHKS and CDR2 YYEKEE come from the germline V gene (reference sequence). The CDR3 sequence: CASSKLDRGDEAFF. CDR3 sequence (DNA): TGTGCCAGCAGCAAACTCGACAGGGGGGATGAAGCTTTCTTT. Drawing the rest from reference TRBV5-5 and TRBJ1-1, the complete variable domain is DAGVTQSPTHLIKTRGQQVTLRCSPISGHKSVSWYQQVLGQGPQFIFQYYEKEERGRGNFPDRFSARQFPNYSSELNVNALLLGDSALYLCASSKLDRGDEAFFGQGTRLTVV.

The CDR3 DNA reads as TGTGCCAGCAGCGGCAGAACCTCACCAGGGAACACTGAAGCTTTCTTT. Protein sequence: CASSGRTSPGNTEAFF. The chain employs TRBV7-9 and TRBJ1-1; no definite D call. The CDR3 runs 16 residues. Looked up from germline, CDR1 is SEHNR and CDR2 is FQNEAQ (reference sequence). V lost 5 bases, J lost 1 base, and 17 bases lay in between.

The J gene is TRBJ2-1, the V gene TRBV3-1 (or the pseudogene TRBV3-2); D is perhaps TRBD2 (6 bases). V lost 3 bases and J lost 8, with 14 bases in between. CDR1 and CDR2 (germline): LGHDT, YNNKEL (reference sequence). There are 14 residues in the CDR3. The DNA for the CDR3 is TGTGCCAGCAGCCACCGCGGGATCAGAGATGAGCAGTTCTTC. Translated: CASSHRGIRDEQFF.

The chain is built from TRBV24-1 and TRBJ2-2; 10 bases agree with TRBD2. This CDR3 is 20 amino acids long. Germline CDR1 and CDR2: KGHDR and SFDVKD. Germline trimming cut 5 bases from V and 0 bases from J; bases unmatched to any gene: 14. DNA of the CDR3: TGTGCCACCAGTGCCAAACAGGGGGTAGCGGGAGGATCGAACACCGGGGAGCTGTTTTTT. It codes for CATSAKQGVAGGSNTGELFF.

V and J are TRBV19 and TRBJ1-4, with 9 bases lining up with TRBD1. V dropped 7 bases and J dropped 0; count of bases not matched to a gene: 9. The CDR3 runs 17 residues. Per the germline V gene, CDR1 is LNHDA and CDR2 is SQIVND (reference sequence). The CDR3 spells CASTIGTGKTTNEKLFF. The DNA for the CDR3 is TGTGCCAGTACCATTGGGACAGGGAAAACAACTAATGAAAAACTGTTTTTT.